These 22 T cell receptor beta chains were sequenced from one sample in a study of beta chain features in type 1 diabetes. Study observations and caveats: All four CD4+ subsets of Type 1 diabetes patients contained TCRB CDR3s that were moderately but significantly shorter.

No antigen has been assigned to these receptors. Since all of the isolated RNA was reverse transcribed, expressed TCRB transcripts were what got sequenced. Here immunoSEQ multiplex PCR was the method, and the copy in TCRdb shows in-frame clones only, minus some. The data show roughly 38,000 clones, with 65% to 70% seen just once and less than 2% held by the top ten. The sequenced sample was Tregs from blood. The receptors were gathered from a man under 40 with type 1 diabetes. Some clones in this sample may be carry-over from other donors' samples.

Comment on this clone: The junction does not match germline at one end; this may be a read error. The V and J genes are TRBV5-5 and TRBJ2-7; D gene ambiguous. The CDR3 is made up of 15 amino acids. The germline CDR1 and CDR2 sequences are SGHKS and YYEKEE (reference sequence). The CDR3 DNA sequence: TGTGCCAGCAGCGGATCGGAGCGAAAGATCTACGGGCAGTACTTC. This gives the protein CASSGSERKIYGQYF.

This chain uses TRBV4-2 with TRBJ2-5; the match to TRBD1 covers 8 bases. The CDR3 is 15 amino acids. From germline, CDR1 is LGHNA and CDR2 YNFKEQ. V was pared by 5 bases and J by 2 bases, with 7 bases of the junction left unmatched. CDR3 amino acids: CASSTRDRRQETQYF. The CDR3, as DNA: TGTGCCAGCAGCACCCGGGACAGGAGACAAGAGACCCAGTACTTC.

This clone appeared a single time. The chain combines TRBV30 with TRBJ2-5; no reliable D call. The V and J ends lost 0 bases and 4 bases respectively, with 3 bases between them. Germline V lookup: CDR1 GTSNPN, CDR2 SVGIG (reference sequence). The CDR3 loop spans 11 amino acids. The CDR3 nucleotides read TGTGCCTGGAGTGTGGCAGAGACCCAGTACTTC. This encodes CAWSVAETQYF. The variable domain in full, with the rest retrieved from reference TRBV30 and TRBJ2-5, is SQTIHQWPATLVQPVGSPLSLECTVEGTSNPNLYWYRQAAGRGLQLLFYSVGIGQISSEVPQNLSASRPQDRQFILSSKKLLLSDSGFYLCAWSVAETQYFGPGTRLLVL.

The V call is TRBV19, the J call TRBJ2-7; 7 positions match TRBD1. The V gene's germline CDR1 is LNHDA and CDR2 SQIVND (reference sequence). The junction had 4 bases not matched to a gene; V was cut back by 5 bases and J by 3 bases. This CDR3 is built from 13 residues. CDR3 sequence: CASSRDRSYEQYF. CDR3 DNA sequence: TGTGCCAGTAGTCGGGACAGAAGCTACGAGCAGTACTTC.

The CDR3 region has the DNA TGTGCCAGCAGTGACGTCCCTCAGGACTATGGCTACACCTTC. Its translation: CASSDVPQDYGYTF. This rearrangement joins TRBV6-4 to TRBJ1-2; D not certain. Trimming pared 2 bases from V and 3 bases from J, leaving 10 bases between. The CDR3 is 14 residues long. Looked up from germline, CDR1 is MRHNA and CDR2 is SNTAGT.

This chain connects TRBV5-4 to TRBJ2-1; 7 positions match TRBD2. Germline lookup yields CDR1 SGHNT and CDR2 YYREEE (reference sequence). The CDR3 spans 13 residues. Trimming removed 4 bases from V and 6 bases from J; junction bases left unmatched: 4. CDR3 DNA: TGTGCCAGCAGCGGGGGGGACTTCAATGAGCAGTTCTTC. Amino acids: CASSGGDFNEQFF.

This clone has more than one count but fewer than ten. The chain carries TRBV11-2 and TRBJ2-3; tentatively, D is TRBD1 (5 bases). The CDR3 contains 13 residues. The germline V and J ends were trimmed by 6 bases and 8 bases, with 15 bases remaining between them. Germline CDR1 and CDR2: SGHAT and FQNNGV. This chain's CDR3 is CASSPGPARTQYF. The CDR3 bases are TGTGCCAGCAGTCCAGGGCCCGCCCGTACGCAGTATTTT. Full variable domain (remainder filled in from reference TRBV11-2 and TRBJ2-3): EAGVAQSPRYKIIEKRQSVAFWCNPISGHATLYWYQQILGQGPKLLIQFQNNGVVDDSQLPKDRFSAERLKGVDSTLKIQPAKLEDSAVYLCASSPGPARTQYFGPGTRLTVL.

The chain couples TRBV7-2 to TRBJ2-1; D may be TRBD2 (6 bases). The V gene's germline CDR1 is SGHTA and CDR2 FQGNSA. Between the trimmed V and J ends, which lost 3 bases and 4 bases, there was a span of 13 bases. The CDR3 totals 15 residues. The CDR3 DNA reads TGTGCCAGCAGCTTTAAACTAGGGACTTACAATGAGCAGTTCTTC. It yields the protein CASSFKLGTYNEQFF.

DNA of the CDR3: TGTGCCAGCAGCCCCAGGACTTTAGAGACCCAGTACTTC. Amino acid sequence: CASSPRTLETQYF. The rearrangement joins TRBV5-5 to TRBJ2-5; a possible D gene is TRBD2 (5 bases). V was trimmed by 4 bases and J by 4 bases, leaving 11 bases between them. This CDR3 comprises 13 residues. CDR1 is SGHKS and CDR2 is YYEKEE in the germline V gene (reference sequence).

The chain is built from TRBV19 and TRBJ1-1, with 9 bases aligning to TRBD1. J was trimmed by 5 bases and V by 4 bases; bases with no gene match: 8. This CDR3 region has 15 residues. Germline values: CDR1 LNHDA, CDR2 SQIVND (reference sequence). CDR3 nucleotides: TGTGCCAGTAGTAGTCGACAGGGGGGGTTAACTGAAGCTTTCTTT. It is translated as CASSSRQGGLTEAFF.

The sample holds one count of this clone. In nucleotides, the CDR3 is TGTGCCAGCAGCTTAGACCGCGGGGGCACTGAAGCTTTCTTT. It specifies CASSLDRGGTEAFF. This chain connects TRBV7-6 to TRBJ1-1, with D possibly TRBD1 on 5 matching bases. The ends were cut back, 1 base at V and 4 bases at J, with 10 bases in the middle. The germline V gene has CDR1 SGHVS and CDR2 FNYEAQ. This CDR3 has 14 residues.

This clone has more than one count but fewer than ten. The chain combines TRBV7-6 with TRBJ2-7; D is possibly TRBD1 (5 bases). The V gene's germline CDR1 is SGHVS and CDR2 FNYEAQ. Trimming cost V 3 bases and J 3 bases, with 9 bases left between them. This CDR3 region has 13 residues. CDR3 in amino acids: CASSLGQFYEQYF. The CDR3 DNA follows: TGTGCCAGCAGCTTGGGGCAGTTCTACGAGCAGTACTTC.

V is TRBV29-1 and J is TRBJ2-2; D ambiguous. Germline loops: CDR1 SQVTM, CDR2 ANQGSEA. The CDR3 is 13 residues long. The chain's CDR3 is CSGLDYRAGELFF. The CDR3 bases are TGCAGTGGTTTAGATTACCGGGCCGGGGAGCTGTTTTTT.

This chain connects TRBV12-5 to TRBJ1-2; D possibly corresponds to TRBD1 (5 bases). Between the trimmed V and J ends, which lost 2 bases and 4 bases, there was a span of 8 bases. The CDR3 runs 13 residues. Germline assignment: CDR1 LGHNT and CDR2 FRNRAP. The CDR3 DNA reads as TGTGCTAGTGGTTTGCAGGGCCGCTATGGCTACACCTTC. Protein sequence: CASGLQGRYGYTF.

The genes are TRBV7-2 and TRBJ2-5, with a possible D match to TRBD2 (5 bases). Germline assignment: CDR1 SGHTA and CDR2 FQGNSA. This CDR3 has 14 residues. Trimming stripped 5 bases from V and 5 bases from J, with 15 bases between. In DNA form, the CDR3 reads TGTGCCAGCAGCCTACTAGGGTTCCGGGAGACCCAGTACTTC. Amino acid sequence: CASSLLGFRETQYF.

In DNA form, the CDR3 reads TGTGCCAGCAGCCAAGGTTCAGGGACAACAACTAATGAAAAACTGTTTTTT. Protein product: CASSQGSGTTTNEKLFF. The genes are TRBV4-2 and TRBJ1-4, with a possible D match to TRBD1 (6 bases). Trimming took off 1 base at V and 0 bases at J, with 12 bases between the two ends. Germline V lookup: CDR1 LGHNA, CDR2 YNFKEQ. This CDR3 comprises 17 residues.

This clone showed up just a few times. This specimen includes other DNA sequences encoding the same CDR3. The J gene is TRBJ2-5, the V gene TRBV18; 7 nucleotides agree with TRBD1. CDR3 length: 14 residues. The J segment lost 1 base and the V segment lost 3 bases, leaving 2 bases of the junction unmatched. Germline loops: CDR1 KGHSH, CDR2 LQKENI. Here the CDR3 reads CASSPRTGQETQYF. CDR3 in DNA: TGTGCCAGCTCACCTAGGACAGGCCAAGAGACCCAGTACTTC.

This clone was observed a single time. The V call is TRBV6-5, the J call TRBJ1-2; D unresolved. The CDR3 runs 12 residues. Germline V lookup: CDR1 MNHEY, CDR2 SVGAGI. Trimming left V 8 bases short and J 1 base short, with 8 bases between. The CDR3, as DNA: TGTGCCAGCCGAGATGGTAACTATGGCTACACCTTC. Protein: CASRDGNYGYTF.

The chain employs TRBV7-2 and TRBJ2-2, with D perhaps TRBD1 (5 bases). The germline V gene has CDR1 SGHTA and CDR2 FQGNSA. CDR3 length: 14 residues. The germline V and J ends were trimmed by 11 bases and 2 bases, with 15 bases remaining between them. In DNA form, the CDR3 reads TGTGCCGGTAATCAGGGCCCTAACACCGGGGAGCTGTTTTTT. It codes for CAGNQGPNTGELFF. The whole variable domain, filled in from reference TRBV7-2 and TRBJ2-2, reads GAGVSQSPSNKVTEKGKDVELRCDPISGHTALYWYRQSLGQGLEFLIYFQGNSAPDKSGLPSDRFSAERTGGSVSTLTIQRTQQEDSAVYLCAGNQGPNTGELFFGEGSRLTVL.

A word on this clone: A read error may account for a junction end that differs from germline. J is TRBJ2-4 and V is TRBV7-2, with 8 bases aligning to TRBD2. The CDR3 has 13 residues. Germline V CDR1 and CDR2: SGHTA, FQGNSA. CDR3: CASSLGPVQAGAF. CDR3 DNA: TGTGCCAGCAGCTTAGGACCAGTTCAAGCGGGGGCATTC.

This rearrangement joins TRBV5-5 to TRBJ2-7; 10 nucleotides align to TRBD1. This CDR3 is 15 amino acids long. The germline V gene encodes CDR1 SGHKS and CDR2 YYEKEE (reference sequence). The ends lost 0 bases at V and 3 bases at J; junction bases unmatched: 3. The CDR3 DNA is TGTGCCAGCAGCTTGGCCTGGACAGGGGGCTACGAGCAGTACTTC. Translating it yields CASSLAWTGGYEQYF. Full variable domain (remainder filled in from reference TRBV5-5 and TRBJ2-7): DAGVTQSPTHLIKTRGQQVTLRCSPISGHKSVSWYQQVLGQGPQFIFQYYEKEERGRGNFPDRFSARQFPNYSSELNVNALLLGDSALYLCASSLAWTGGYEQYFGPGTRLTVT.

The chain recombines TRBV2 with TRBJ2-2, with D perhaps TRBD1 (6 bases). This CDR3 is 15 amino acids long. V was shortened by 4 bases and J by 1 base, with 10 bases between the two germline ends. Germline V gene sequence: CDR1 SNHLY, CDR2 FYNNEI. The CDR3 region has the DNA TGTGCCAGCAGTGCCCAGGGGAGGAACACCGGGGAGCTGTTTTTT. It translates to CASSAQGRNTGELFF. Filled out from reference TRBV2 and TRBJ2-2, the complete variable domain reads EPEVTQTPSHQVTQMGQEVILRCVPISNHLYFYWYRQILGQKVEFLVSFYNNEISEKSEIFDDQFSVERPDGSNFTLKIRSTKLEDSAMYFCASSAQGRNTGELFFGEGSRLTVL.